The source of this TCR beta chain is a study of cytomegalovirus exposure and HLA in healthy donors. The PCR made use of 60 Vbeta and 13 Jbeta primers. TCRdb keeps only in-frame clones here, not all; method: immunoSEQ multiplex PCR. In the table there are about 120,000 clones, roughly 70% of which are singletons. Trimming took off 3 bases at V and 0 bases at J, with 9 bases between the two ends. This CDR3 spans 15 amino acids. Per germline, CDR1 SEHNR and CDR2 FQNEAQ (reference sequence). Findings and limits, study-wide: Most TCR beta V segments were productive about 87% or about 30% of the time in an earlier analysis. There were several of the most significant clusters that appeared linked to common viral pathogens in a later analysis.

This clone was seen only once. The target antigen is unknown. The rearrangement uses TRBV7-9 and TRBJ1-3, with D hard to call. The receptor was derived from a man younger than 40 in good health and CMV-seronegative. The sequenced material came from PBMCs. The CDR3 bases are TGTGCCAGCAGCTTGTCAGGCCGCTCTGGAAACACCATATATTTT. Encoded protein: CASSLSGRSGNTIYF.